In this sample, the clone carrying this TCR beta chain turned up many times. Its cognate antigen is unknown. The sample is drawn from a study of metastatic and nonmetastatic thyroid tumors. Across the study: The authors compared repertoires across blood and tumor or nodule tissue from malignant and benign thyroid patients. Findings and caveats of the study: Malignant thyroid tumors reportedly had TCR beta diversity that was significantly higher than in benign nodules, in blood and tumor.

How the authors handled the data: Differences in CDR3 between clinicopathological groups were drawn on to build a classifier intended to discriminate distant-metastatic papillary thyroid cancer patients. MiXCR reprocessed the PCR reads for TCRdb. The V and J calls and clone size are TCRdb's, not the authors'. In the table there are about 43,000 clones, approximately 10% of which are singletons. The entire patient cohort was treatment-naive prior to thyroid surgery. This CDR3 contains 13 residues. The germline V gene has CDR1 DFQATT and CDR2 SNEGSKA (reference sequence). Trimming pared 5 bases from V and 6 bases from J, leaving 13 bases between.

The receptor comes from a female donor with papillary thyroid cancer or a benign thyroid nodule (not recorded which). Some clones in this sample may be carry-over from other donors' samples. Source material: blood. This sequence joins TRBV20-1 and TRBJ1-4; no clear D. The DNA of the CDR3 is TGCAGTGCTTATCGACGGAGATATGAAAAACTGTTTTTT. Translated, it gives CSAYRRRYEKLFF.